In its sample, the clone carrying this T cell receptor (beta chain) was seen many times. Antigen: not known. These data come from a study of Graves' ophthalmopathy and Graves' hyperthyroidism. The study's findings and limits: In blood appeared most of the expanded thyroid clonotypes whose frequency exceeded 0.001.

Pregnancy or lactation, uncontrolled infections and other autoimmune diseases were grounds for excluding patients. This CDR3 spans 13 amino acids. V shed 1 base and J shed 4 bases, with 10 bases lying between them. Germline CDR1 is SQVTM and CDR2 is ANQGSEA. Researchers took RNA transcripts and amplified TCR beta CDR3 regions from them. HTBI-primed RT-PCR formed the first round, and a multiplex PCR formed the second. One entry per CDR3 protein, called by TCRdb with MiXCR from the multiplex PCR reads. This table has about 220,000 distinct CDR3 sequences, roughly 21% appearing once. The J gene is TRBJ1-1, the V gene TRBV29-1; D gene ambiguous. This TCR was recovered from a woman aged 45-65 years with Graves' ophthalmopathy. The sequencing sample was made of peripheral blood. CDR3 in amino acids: CSVEGGVGTEAFF. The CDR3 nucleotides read TGCAGCGTTGAAGGCGGGGTCGGCACTGAAGCTTTCTTT.